A selection of T cell receptor beta chains follows, all from one sample in a study of cytomegalovirus exposure and HLA in healthy donors. Generated by immunoSEQ multiplex PCR, the TCRdb table keeps only in-frame clones and is missing some. The sample lists 110,000 or so clones; about 13% were seen once. The material sequenced was PBMCs. The receptors originated from a man aged 40-55 years in good health and CMV-seropositive. CDR3s include the opening cysteine and the closing phenylalanine or tryptophan. A D gene is named only where the DNA matches it firmly. Size values are once, few and many counts, or a class for expanded clones, and some rows have none.

v_gene	d_gene	len	j_gene	abundance	CDR3aa	CDR3nt
TRBV5-1	TRBD1	13	TRBJ2-5	few	CASSQGARETQYF	TGCGCCAGCAGCCAGGGGGCCCGAGAGACCCAGTACTTC
TRBV5-1	TRBD1	16	TRBJ2-7	-	CASSLDRDRVSYEQYF	TGCGCCAGCAGCTTGGATCGGGACAGGGTCTCCTACGAGCAGTACTTC
TRBV5-1	-	15	TRBJ2-2	-	CASSNLQANTGELFF	TGCGCCAGCAGCAACCTCCAGGCGAACACCGGGGAGCTGTTTTTT
TRBV5-1	TRBD1	14	TRBJ2-2	-	CASSFQGDAGELFF	TGCGCCAGCAGCTTCCAGGGGGACGCCGGGGAGCTGTTTTTT
TRBV7-9	-	15	TRBJ2-7	-	CASSGTGISPYEQYF	TGTGCCAGCAGCGGCACAGGGATTTCACCCTACGAGCAGTACTTC
TRBV11-2	-	16	TRBJ2-7	-	CASSSLRGTDSHEQYF	TGTGCCAGCAGCTCCTTACGCGGGACAGACTCCCACGAGCAGTACTTC
TRBV7-9	-	14	TRBJ2-3	few	CASSSSASTDTQYF	TGTGCCAGCAGCTCTAGTGCTAGCACAGATACGCAGTATTTT
TRBV5-1	-	13	TRBJ1-3	few	CASSPGVGNTIYF	TGCGCCAGCAGCCCCGGTGTTGGAAACACCATATATTTT
TRBV30	TRBD2	18	TRBJ2-7	few	CAWTLRGLRKLAGVEQYF	TGTGCCTGGACCCTCCGGGGTCTGCGGAAACTAGCGGGAGTCGAGCAGTACTTC
TRBV18	-	14	TRBJ2-7	-	CASSPDGGSYEQYF	TGTGCCAGCTCACCCGACGGGGGCTCCTACGAGCAGTACTTC
TRBV10-1	-	14	TRBJ2-7	-	CASSESLDSYEQYF	TGCGCCAGCAGTGAGTCGCTGGACAGCTACGAGCAGTACTTC
TRBV2	TRBD2	17	TRBJ2-3	-	CASSEGSTSGMGDTQYF	TGTGCCAGCAGTGAGGGGTCCACTAGCGGAATGGGAGATACGCAGTATTTT
TRBV7-9	-	14	TRBJ1-1	-	CASRRGGSETEAFF	TGTGCCAGCAGGCGCGGGGGCTCGGAGACTGAAGCTTTCTTT
TRBV6-6	TRBD1	16	TRBJ1-2	few	CASSYSGTGAGYGYTF	TGTGCCAGCAGTTACTCTGGGACAGGGGCCGGCTATGGCTACACCTTC
TRBV4-2	-	12	TRBJ1-2	-	CASSGRSYGYTF	TGTGCCAGCAGCGGGAGATCCTATGGCTACACCTTC
TRBV29-1	-	11	TRBJ2-7	-	CSGQTTYEQYF	TGCAGCGGTCAGACGACTTACGAGCAGTACTTC
TRBV5-1	TRBD2	16	TRBJ2-5	-	CASSLGLAGGAETQYF	TGCGCCAGCAGCTTGGGACTAGCGGGAGGGGCGGAGACCCAGTACTTC
TRBV5-1	TRBD2	15	TRBJ2-5	-	CASSTSGSARETQYF	TGCGCCAGCAGCACTAGCGGGAGCGCCAGGGAGACCCAGTACTTC
TRBV11-3	-	13	TRBJ2-7	few	CAGPPGVSYEQYF	TGTGCCGGTCCCCCCGGGGTGTCCTACGAGCAGTACTTC
TRBV6-5	-	14	TRBJ1-2	-	CASSEGWMEYGYTF	TGTGCCAGCAGTGAAGGCTGGATGGAGTATGGCTACACCTTC
TRBV1	-	21	TRBJ2-2	-	CTSSQHPLVYLARLYTGELFF	TGCACCAGCAGCCAACATCCCCTAGTTTATTTGGCTCGGCTATACACCGGGGAGCTGTTTTTT
TRBV12-5	TRBD2	17	TRBJ2-5	-	CASGVGLAGVGQETQYF	TGTGCTAGTGGTGTCGGACTAGCGGGAGTCGGGCAAGAGACCCAGTACTTC
TRBV25-1	-	16	TRBJ2-3	few	CASSESTIAVRNTQYF	TGTGCCAGCAGTGAATCCACCATAGCGGTCAGGAATACGCAGTATTTT
TRBV10-3	TRBD2	17	TRBJ2-1	-	CAISPSRRSGSLFEQFF	TGTGCCATCAGCCCCTCGCGGCGGAGCGGGAGCCTCTTTGAGCAGTTCTTC
TRBV4-1	-	13	TRBJ1-2	few	CASSQGRGVGYTF	TGCGCCAGCAGCCAAGGACGCGGAGTAGGCTACACCTTC
TRBV6-5	-	15	TRBJ1-5	-	CASSYSRVSNQPQHF	TGTGCCAGCAGTTACTCCAGGGTTAGCAATCAGCCCCAGCATTTT
TRBV19	TRBD2	15	TRBJ2-1	few	CASSRPSGSYNEQFF	TGTGCCAGTAGTAGACCGAGCGGGAGCTACAATGAGCAGTTCTTC
TRBV27	-	13	TRBJ2-5	-	CASRVISEETQYF	TGTGCCAGCAGGGTTATTAGCGAGGAGACCCAGTACTTC
TRBV29-1	-	14	TRBJ1-1	-	CSVALMTGNTEAFF	TGCAGCGTTGCCCTTATGACAGGGAACACTGAAGCTTTCTTT
TRBV15	-	16	TRBJ2-1	-	CATRNGAGGAYNEQFF	TGTGCCACCAGAAATGGGGCCGGCGGGGCCTACAATGAGCAGTTCTTC
TRBV7-8	-	14	TRBJ1-1	-	CASSSYGINPEAFF	TGTGCCAGCAGCTCCTATGGTATTAACCCTGAAGCTTTCTTT
TRBV5-4	-	14	TRBJ1-6	-	CASSGSSYNSPLHF	TGTGCCAGCAGTGGTAGCTCCTATAATTCACCCCTCCACTTT
TRBV6-1	TRBD2	17	TRBJ2-3	-	CASSEGGLAQSTDTQYF	TGTGCCAGCAGTGAAGGAGGACTAGCCCAGAGCACAGATACGCAGTATTTT
TRBV9	-	12	TRBJ2-7	few	CASSVGGGEQYF	TGTGCCAGCAGCGTAGGAGGCGGAGAGCAGTACTTC
TRBV19	TRBD2	15	TRBJ2-2	-	CASSTGLAGTGELFF	TGTGCCAGTAGTACTGGACTAGCCGGCACCGGGGAGCTGTTTTTT
TRBV6-1	TRBD2	15	TRBJ2-2	-	CASSGLAGGIGELFF	TGTGCCAGCAGTGGACTAGCGGGAGGGATCGGGGAGCTGTTTTTT
TRBV7-7	-	13	TRBJ2-1	few	CASSLDLLNEQFF	TGTGCCAGCAGCTTAGATCTTCTCAATGAGCAGTTCTTC
TRBV16	TRBD1	13	TRBJ2-7	-	CASGDRSSYEQYF	TGTGCCAGTGGGGACAGGAGCTCCTACGAGCAGTACTTC
TRBV5-6	-	14	TRBJ1-5	few	CASSLGGVRQPQHF	TGTGCCAGCAGCTTAGGGGGGGTGCGGCAGCCCCAGCATTTT
TRBV6-5	-	12	TRBJ2-3	-	CASSSNSDTQYF	TGTGCCAGCAGCTCCAATAGCGATACGCAGTATTTT
TRBV29-1	TRBD1	13	TRBJ2-7	-	CSVTRTGTYEQYF	TGCAGCGTTACACGGACAGGGACCTACGAGCAGTACTTC
TRBV19	TRBD1	16	TRBJ1-1	-	CASSIRRGQGGAEAFF	TGTGCCAGTAGTATCCGCCGAGGACAGGGGGGAGCGGAAGCTTTCTTT
TRBV2	-	15	TRBJ2-2	-	CASSLYGTLPGELFF	TGTGCCAGCAGCCTGTACGGGACTCTGCCCGGGGAGCTGTTTTTT
TRBV28	TRBD1	14	TRBJ2-7	few	CASRGTGTSYEQYF	TGTGCCAGCAGGGGGACAGGAACTTCCTACGAGCAGTACTTC
TRBV27	TRBD2	17	TRBJ2-1	few	CASSLWNSGPSYNEQFF	TGTGCCAGCAGTTTATGGAATAGCGGGCCATCCTACAATGAGCAGTTCTTC
TRBV7-9	TRBD1	14	TRBJ1-5	few	CASSSTGESQPQHF	TGTGCCAGCAGCTCCACAGGGGAAAGTCAGCCCCAGCATTTT
TRBV11-2	-	13	TRBJ1-5	-	CASSLEGDQPQHF	TGTGCCAGCAGCTTGGAAGGGGATCAGCCCCAGCATTTT
TRBV7-2	-	15	TRBJ2-3	-	CASSLVVGAGDTQYF	TGTGCCAGCAGCTTAGTTGTGGGAGCCGGAGATACGCAGTATTTT
TRBV27	TRBD1	13	TRBJ1-2	few	CASSQTTGVGYTF	TGTGCCAGCAGTCAAACGACAGGGGTCGGCTACACCTTC